The 5 T cell receptor beta chains below come from one sample, sequenced in a study of blood T cell repertoires in COVID-19. Repertoires were generated with immunoSEQ multiplex PCR, while TCRdb's copy carries only in-frame clones and drops some. The table has hundreds of thousands of clones, more than 85% seen once. Sequenced: peripheral blood. These receptors all stem from a man aged 55-75 years with COVID-19, enrolled during active disease.

The sample holds one count of this clone. The genes are TRBV2 and TRBJ1-1; 9 bases are a match to TRBD1. Germline trimming cut 8 bases from V and 0 bases from J; bases unmatched to any gene: 7. Germline CDR1 and CDR2: SNHLY and FYNNEI. CDR3 size: 15 residues. CDR3 bases: TGTGCCAGCTCTCCCCGGACAGGGGTGAACACTGAAGCTTTCTTT. Translated, it gives CASSPRTGVNTEAFF. Supplemented by reference TRBV2 and TRBJ1-1, the full variable domain reads EPEVTQTPSHQVTQMGQEVILRCVPISNHLYFYWYRQILGQKVEFLVSFYNNEISEKSEIFDDQFSVERPDGSNFTLKIRSTKLEDSAMYFCASSPRTGVNTEAFFGQGTRLTVV.

This chain connects TRBV28 to TRBJ1-1; 9 nucleotides agree with TRBD1. The germline V gene encodes CDR1 MDHEN and CDR2 SYDVKM. This CDR3 has 16 amino acids. V was pared by 4 bases and J by 1 base, with 7 bases of the junction left unmatched. The CDR3 nucleotides are TGTGCCAGCAGTTCTCCCGGGACAGGGACGAACACTGAAGCTTTCTTT. It translates to CASSSPGTGTNTEAFF.

The CDR3 nucleotides read TGTGCCAGCAGTGTAGAGACAACAACTAATGAAAAACTGTTTTTT. It translates to CASSVETTTNEKLFF. The rearrangement joins TRBV2 to TRBJ1-4; D uncertain. There are 15 residues in the CDR3. Germline CDR1 SNHLY, CDR2 FYNNEI. Trimming removed 4 bases from V and 0 bases from J, with 9 bases in between.

CDR3 region: CASSLRPLDRGPIGETQYF. In DNA, the CDR3 is TGCGCCAGCAGCTTGAGACCATTGGACAGGGGGCCGATCGGGGAGACCCAGTACTTC. The V call is TRBV5-1, the J call TRBJ2-5; 11 bases map to TRBD1. Unmatched junction bases numbered 16, after V lost 1 base and J lost 5 bases. Germline-derived CDR1 and CDR2 are SGHRS and YFSETQ. This CDR3 is built from 19 residues.

This clone was seen once. V and J are TRBV9 and TRBJ2-3; 7 bases map to TRBD1. CDR1 and CDR2 from the germline V gene are SGDLS and YYNGEE. The CDR3 is 16 residues long. J gave up 2 bases and V 0 bases, and 6 bases lay outside the gene matches. The CDR3 here is CASSVGMTGSTDTQYF. The CDR3 nucleotides are TGTGCCAGCAGCGTAGGGATGACAGGGTCCACAGATACGCAGTATTTT. Full variable domain (rest looked up from reference TRBV9 and TRBJ2-3): DSGVTQTPKHLITATGQRVTLRCSPRSGDLSVYWYQQSLDQGLQFLIQYYNGEERAKGNILERFSAQQFPDLHSELNLSSLELGDSALYFCASSVGMTGSTDTQYFGPGTRLTVL.